This record looks at one T cell receptor (beta chain) sequence and its context. The sample comes from a study of blood T cell repertoires in COVID-19. Study details: Acute and convalescent COVID-19 samples came from the United States, Italy and Spain. PBMCs, B-cell-depleted T cells, or T cells provided the cDNA or gDNA that made up the material.

Original analysis: Estimation of nucleated cell counts was performed using reference gene primer amplification. The data were produced by immunoSEQ multiplex PCR, yet TCRdb's version contains in-frame clones alone and is incomplete. The V and J calls and clone size come from that table; D and trimming were worked out from the DNA. Of around 160,000 clones listed, more than 75% are singletons. Germline-derived CDR1 and CDR2 are SQVTM and ANQGSEA. V shed 4 bases and J shed 0 bases, with 10 bases lying between them. The CDR3 length is 13 residues. The sequencing sample was made of peripheral blood. The receptor comes from a human donor with acute or convalescent COVID-19. The donor label of this sample is uncertain. The rearrangement uses TRBV29-1 and TRBJ2-7; D possibly corresponds to TRBD2 (6 bases). The CDR3 here is CSVVSGRSYEQYF. In nucleotides, the CDR3 is TGCAGCGTTGTTAGCGGCCGCTCCTACGAGCAGTACTTC.